This T cell receptor beta chain stems from a study of T cell responses to AZD1222 COVID-19 vaccine. Study findings and constraints: Dominant at 160-218 and 743-854, vaccine-associated CD4 TCRs also spanned spike. Baseline seropositives among AZD1222 recipients totaled only 6 or 7. After the peak T cell response, and only then, were repertoires sampled.

Generated by immunoSEQ multiplex PCR, the TCRdb table keeps only in-frame clones and is missing some. Here the sample spans about 150,000 clones, approximately 90% being singletons. Germline values: CDR1 MNHEY, CDR2 SMNVEV (reference sequence). This CDR3 contains 12 residues. The germline V and J ends were trimmed by 8 bases and 1 base, with 6 bases remaining between them. With regard to this clone: Antigen: not known.

The origin of this receptor is an adult in good health. Sample: peripheral blood, taken on day 0 of AZD1222 vaccination. The chain links TRBV27 to TRBJ2-1; D unclear. The CDR3 here is CASGASYNEQFF. The CDR3 nucleotides read TGTGCCAGCGGCGCGTCCTACAATGAGCAGTTCTTC.